This TCR beta chain was sequenced during a study of T cell responses to AZD1222 COVID-19 vaccine. Findings and limits, study-wide: Increases in Spike-specific TCR breadth and depth were seen after two AZD1222 doses. Of the AZD1222 recipients, only five to seven were seropositive at baseline. A mostly white British donor set with more females was recruited, and clonal diversity was possibly underestimated.

As concerns this clone: The antigen is unknown.

Libraries were prepared by immunoSEQ multiplex PCR; TCRdb keeps only in-frame clonotypes and omits some of them. The sample has 100,000 to 150,000 clones; over 75% are singletons. This CDR3 has 14 amino acids. The V and J ends lost 5 bases and 2 bases respectively, with 12 bases between them. Looked up from germline, CDR1 is MNHNY and CDR2 is SVGAGI (reference sequence). The chain carries TRBV6-6 and TRBJ1-2; D is uncertain. The source was peripheral blood, collected on day 0 of AZD1222 vaccination. The receptor was isolated from an adult in good health. Here the CDR3 reads CASSRSSGNYGYTF. The CDR3 DNA reads TGTGCCAGCAGTAGGTCTTCGGGGAACTATGGCTACACCTTC.